The clone carrying this T cell receptor beta chain occurred many times. The data originate from a study of spatial heterogeneity in lung cancer. The CDR3 consists of 17 residues. V lost 1 base and J lost 7; bases outside the gene matches: 10. Germline CDR1 and CDR2: WNHNN and SYGVQD (reference sequence). Time point defined: sample taken at primary tumor resection. No cell sorting; template was whole RNA from tumor, lung tissue or PBMC. Every molecule of TCR cDNA had its own unique molecular identifier. TCRdb independently ran MiXCR on the 5' RACE reads; one entry per CDR3 protein. Seen here are around 11,000 distinct CDR3 sequences, around a quarter observed once, and the top ten hold 33%.

The material was PBMCs, obtained at surgery. This clonotype was sampled from a female donor with early-stage non-small cell lung cancer. This chain uses TRBV10-1 with TRBJ2-1, with TRBD2 matching over 10 bases. The CDR3 protein is CASSEFPSGSEKNEQFF. CDR3 sequence (DNA): TGCGCCAGCAGTGAGTTCCCTAGCGGGAGCGAGAAGAATGAGCAGTTCTTC.